These 19 T cell receptor beta chains were sequenced from one sample in a study of blood T cells in healthy people across ages. The use of a sample-barcoded 5' primer and a J-beta primer mix characterized a second PCR of about 6 to 12 cycles. One entry per CDR3 protein, called by TCRdb with MiXCR from the 5' RACE reads. The sample carries about 640,000 distinct CDR3 sequences, 40% to 45% recorded once. The sample comprised blood. These receptors were collected from a man at least 80 years old in good health.

The V call is TRBV27, the J call TRBJ1-1; 7 bases agree with TRBD1. Germline assignment: CDR1 MNHEY and CDR2 SMNVEV (reference sequence). CDR3 size: 14 residues. The V gene end was trimmed by 8 bases and the J gene end by 0 bases; junction bases not matched to a gene: 6. CDR3 sequence: CASYNRGLNTEAFF. CDR3 DNA: TGTGCCAGCTATAACAGGGGATTGAACACTGAAGCTTTCTTT.

The chain couples TRBV5-1 to TRBJ2-5; tentatively, D is TRBD2 (5 bases). V lost 0 bases to trimming and J lost 5 bases, with 17 bases between them. This CDR3 comprises 16 residues. Germline values: CDR1 SGHRS, CDR2 YFSETQ. The CDR3 nucleotides are TGCGCCAGCAGCTTGGAGGGAGCCCACCGCAGGGAGACCCAGTACTTC. Translation gives CASSLEGAHRRETQYF.

V is TRBV28 and J is TRBJ1-2; the D gene is possibly TRBD1 (6 bases). The germline V gene has CDR1 MDHEN and CDR2 SYDVKM. V was clipped by 3 bases and J by 2 bases, with 13 bases between them. The CDR3 covers 15 residues. The chain's CDR3 is CASSLGAGVNYGYTF. The CDR3 DNA is TGTGCCAGCAGTTTGGGAGCAGGGGTCAACTATGGCTACACCTTC.

This clonotype was observed a handful of times. This rearrangement joins TRBV20-1 to TRBJ2-7; D possibly matches TRBD1 or TRBD2 (5 bases each). Trimming removed 1 base at V and 1 base at J, with 11 bases between. This CDR3 has 14 residues. Germline V CDR1 and CDR2: DFQATT, SNEGSKA (reference sequence). CDR3 in DNA: TGCAGTGCTAGAGGAGGGGTCCCTTCCTACGAGCAGTACTTC. Amino acid sequence: CSARGGVPSYEQYF.

The chain joins TRBV28 to TRBJ2-7; D is perhaps TRBD2 (5 bases). The end of the DNA is better explained by TRBJ2-5, so the J call may be wrong. This CDR3 has 15 amino acids. Per germline, CDR1 MDHEN and CDR2 SYDVKM. The CDR3, as DNA: TGTGCCAGCAGGGAGACCGGAGAGTCGGGGGAGACCCAGTACTTC. It codes for CASRETGESGETQYF.

This clonotype was picked up a small number of times. The chain links TRBV29-1 to TRBJ2-2; 8 bases map to TRBD2. Germline trimming cut 2 bases from V and 4 bases from J; bases unmatched to any gene: 6. The V gene's germline CDR1 is SQVTM and CDR2 ANQGSEA. CDR3 size: 15 residues. For the CDR3, the DNA is TGCAGCGTTGAATCGGGACTAGGGGCCACCGGGGAGCTGTTTTTT. This sequence encodes CSVESGLGATGELFF.

The chain employs TRBV11-2 and TRBJ1-2; TRBD1 agrees at 9 bases. This CDR3 contains 15 residues. With 0 bases clipped from V and 4 bases from J, the junction kept 3 bases outside the gene matches. CDR1 SGHAT and CDR2 FQNNGV come from the germline V gene. The CDR3 nucleotides read TGTGCCAGCAGCTTAGATCGACAGGGGGTCTATGGCTACACCTTC. Protein sequence: CASSLDRQGVYGYTF.

Many counts were recorded for this clonotype. V usage is TRBV4-1 and J usage is TRBJ2-1; 9 nucleotides align to TRBD2. The trim removed 0 bases at V and 7 bases at J, leaving 10 bases unmatched. The CDR3 totals 17 residues. Germline lookup yields CDR1 MGHRA and CDR2 YSYEKL. The CDR3 region has the DNA TGCGCCAGCAGCCAAGATAGTAGGCGGGGGGGCAGAAATGAGCAGTTCTTC. Amino acids: CASSQDSRRGGRNEQFF.

This clonotype appeared a few times. CDR3 amino acids: CASSSGGGGLYGYTF. The DNA for the CDR3 is TGCGCCAGCAGCTCCGGGGGGGGAGGGCTCTATGGCTACACCTTC. The rearrangement uses TRBV5-1 and TRBJ1-2, with a possible D match to TRBD1 (5 bases). This CDR3 is 15 amino acids long. Per the germline V gene, CDR1 is SGHRS and CDR2 is YFSETQ. V was clipped by 3 bases and J by 4 bases, with 16 bases between them. Drawing the rest from reference TRBV5-1 and TRBJ1-2, the complete variable domain is KAGVTQTPRYLIKTRGQQVTLSCSPISGHRSVSWYQQTPGQGLQFLFEYFSETQRNKGNFPGRFSGRQFSNSRSEMNVSTLELGDSALYLCASSSGGGGLYGYTFGSGTRLTVV.

A remark on this clonotype: One end of the junction fails to match germline, which may point to a read error. The V call is TRBV7-8, the J call TRBJ2-3; no clear D gene. Germline CDR1 and CDR2: SGHVS and FQNEAQ. The CDR3 extends over 12 amino acids. CDR3 in DNA: TGTACCAGCAGCTTAAGACTAGATACGCAGTATTTT. It specifies CTSSLRLDTQYF. The full variable domain, its missing parts supplied by reference TRBV7-8 and TRBJ2-3, is GAGVSQSPRYKVAKRGQDVALRCDPISGHVSLFWYQQALGQGPEFLTYFQNEAQLDKSGLPSDRFFAERPEGSVSTLKIQRTQQEDSAVYLCTSSLRLDTQYFGPGTRLTVL.

This clonotype was counted ten times or more. This chain uses TRBV29-1 with TRBJ2-1; D remains unclear. The V gene's germline CDR1 is SQVTM and CDR2 ANQGSEA. The CDR3 totals 10 residues. The V end was cut by 5 bases, the J end by 8 bases, with 7 bases between. The CDR3 bases are TGCAGCGTTACGGGCCATGAGCAGTTCTTC. It codes for CSVTGHEQFF.

Ten or more counts support this clonotype. The chain couples TRBV6-2 or TRBV6-3 to TRBJ1-1; D is possibly TRBD1 (6 bases). V was clipped by 7 bases and J by 4 bases, with 13 bases between them. The CDR3 is made up of 13 amino acids. CDR1 MNHEY and CDR2 SVGEGT come from the germline V gene. The CDR3 protein is CASNLQGSTEAFF. The CDR3 DNA sequence: TGTGCCAGCAATCTACAGGGTAGCACTGAAGCTTTCTTT.

A single count supports this clonotype. This chain connects TRBV7-9 to TRBJ2-5, with 7 nucleotides matching TRBD2. The J call may not be correct, given that the DNA end is closer to TRBJ2-7. This CDR3 has 12 residues. Germline loops: CDR1 SEHNR, CDR2 FQNEAQ (reference sequence). The CDR3 region is CASSGDYYEQYF. The CDR3 DNA reads as TGTGCCAGCAGCGGGGACTATTACGAGCAGTACTTC.

The rearrangement joins TRBV28 to TRBJ2-6, with D possibly TRBD1 on 6 matching bases. This CDR3 spans 21 amino acids. Germline CDR1 reads MDHEN; CDR2 reads SYDVKM. Trimming cost V 6 bases and J 2 bases, with 29 bases left between them. Here the CDR3 DNA reads TGTGCCAGCAGGGCACAGGGCTTCAGACGCCAGGGGCGGCCTGGGGCCAACGTCCTGACTTTC. This encodes CASRAQGFRRQGRPGANVLTF. The whole variable domain, remainder taken from reference TRBV28 and TRBJ2-6, is DVKVTQSSRYLVKRTGEKVFLECVQDMDHENMFWYRQDPGLGLRLIYFSYDVKMKEKGDIPEGYSVSREKKERFSLILESASTNQTSMYLCASRAQGFRRQGRPGANVLTFGAGSRLTVL.

V and J are TRBV6-2 or TRBV6-3 and TRBJ2-1, with D uncertain. The V gene's germline CDR1 is MNHEY and CDR2 SVGEGT. V was cut by 6 bases and J by 6 bases, with 6 bases left in between. This CDR3 has 11 amino acids. The DNA of the CDR3 is TGTGCCAGCAGGCAATTCAATGAGCAGTTCTTC. This encodes CASRQFNEQFF.

This clonotype appeared a few times. The chain employs TRBV20-1 and TRBJ2-3; TRBD2 matches 10 bases. The CDR3 sequence is 15 residues long. Trimming removed 3 bases from V and 5 bases from J; junction bases left unmatched: 8. Per the germline V gene, CDR1 is DFQATT and CDR2 is SNEGSKA (reference sequence). As DNA, the CDR3 is TGCAGTGCTAGGTCGCTAGCGGGAGTTATAGATACGCAGTATTTT. Translation gives CSARSLAGVIDTQYF.

This clonotype was picked up a small number of times. J is TRBJ1-6 and V is TRBV20-1, with D uncertain. Trimming removed 5 bases at V and 14 bases at J, with 10 bases between. Germline V lookup: CDR1 DFQATT, CDR2 SNEGSKA (reference sequence). The CDR3 spans 10 residues. The CDR3 sequence is CSAPGDTLHF. As DNA, the CDR3 is TGCAGTGCTCCGGGCGACACCCTCCACTTT.

This sequence joins TRBV18 and TRBJ2-7, with D hard to call. V lost 4 bases and J 0 bases, leaving 10 bases between the germline ends. Germline assignment: CDR1 KGHSH and CDR2 LQKENI. This CDR3 spans 14 amino acids. Here the CDR3 reads CASSLKQSSYEQYF. The CDR3 DNA sequence: TGTGCCAGCTCACTAAAACAGAGCTCCTACGAGCAGTACTTC. The full variable domain, completed using reference TRBV18 and TRBJ2-7, is NAGVMQNPRHLVRRRGQEARLRCSPMKGHSHVYWYRQLPEEGLKFMVYLQKENIIDESGMPKERFSAEFPKEGPSILRIQQVVRGDSAAYFCASSLKQSSYEQYFGPGTRLTVT.

The chain carries TRBV5-4 and TRBJ2-4, with D perhaps assigned TRBD1 or TRBD2 (5 bases each). CDR3 size: 13 residues. Per germline, CDR1 SGHNT and CDR2 YYREEE (reference sequence). Trimming removed 4 bases from V and 5 bases from J, with 10 bases in between. This chain's CDR3 is CASSPGTQNIQYF. The CDR3 DNA reads as TGTGCCAGCAGCCCCGGGACCCAAAACATTCAGTACTTC. The whole variable domain, filled in from reference TRBV5-4 and TRBJ2-4, reads ETGVTQSPTHLIKTRGQQVTLRCSSQSGHNTVSWYQQALGQGPQFIFQYYREEENGRGNFPPRFSGLQFPNYSSELNVNALELDDSALYLCASSPGTQNIQYFGAGTRLSVL.